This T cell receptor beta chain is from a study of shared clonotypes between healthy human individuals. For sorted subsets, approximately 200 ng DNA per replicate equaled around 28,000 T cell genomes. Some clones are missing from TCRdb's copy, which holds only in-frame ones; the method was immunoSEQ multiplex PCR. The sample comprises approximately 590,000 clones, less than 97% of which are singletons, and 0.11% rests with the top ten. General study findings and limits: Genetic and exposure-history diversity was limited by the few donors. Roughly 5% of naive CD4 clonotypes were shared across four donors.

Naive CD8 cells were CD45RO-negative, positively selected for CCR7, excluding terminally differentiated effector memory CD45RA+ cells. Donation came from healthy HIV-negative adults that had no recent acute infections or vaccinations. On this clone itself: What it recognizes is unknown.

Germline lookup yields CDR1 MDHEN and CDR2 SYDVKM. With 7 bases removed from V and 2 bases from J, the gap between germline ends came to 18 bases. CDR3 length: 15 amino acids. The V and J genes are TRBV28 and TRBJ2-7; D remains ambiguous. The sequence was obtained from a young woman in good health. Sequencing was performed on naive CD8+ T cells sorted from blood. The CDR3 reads CASTLIGASTYEQYF. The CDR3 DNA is TGTGCCAGCACCCTCATCGGAGCTTCGACCTACGAGCAGTACTTC. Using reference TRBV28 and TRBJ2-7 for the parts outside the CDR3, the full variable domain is DVKVTQSSRYLVKRTGEKVFLECVQDMDHENMFWYRQDPGLGLRLIYFSYDVKMKEKGDIPEGYSVSREKKERFSLILESASTNQTSMYLCASTLIGASTYEQYFGPGTRLTVT.